These 29 T cell receptor beta chains were all obtained from the same sample, sequenced in a study of OX40 agonist ivuxolimab in advanced cancers. Sequenced by immunoSEQ multiplex PCR; TCRdb stores in-frame clones only, minus some. Seen here are roughly 120,000 clones, roughly nine tenths observed once, and the top ten hold 0.27%. Sequences were derived from CD4+ or CD8+ T cells sorted from blood, sampled in a trial of the OX40 agonist ivuxolimab. Source of these receptors: an adult with an advanced solid tumor such as melanoma, head and neck, liver or kidney cancer.

V gene TRBV19 combines with J gene TRBJ2-5; TRBD1 matches at 8 bases. With the DNA end fitting TRBJ2-7 better, the J assignment may be wrong. Per the germline V gene, CDR1 is LNHDA and CDR2 is SQIVND (reference sequence). The CDR3 covers 15 residues. CDR3 amino acids: CASSVNLDRVYEQYF. The CDR3 nucleotides are TGTGCCAGTAGCGTGAACCTGGACAGGGTCTACGAGCAGTACTTC.

This clone was counted a single time. The chain employs TRBV19 and TRBJ1-5; D is ambiguous. The CDR3 totals 14 residues. V lost 5 bases, J lost 4 bases, and 12 bases lay in between. From germline, CDR1 is LNHDA and CDR2 SQIVND (reference sequence). CDR3 in DNA: TGTGCCAGTAGTTTACCGGGTTTAAATCAGCCCCAGCATTTT. This codes for CASSLPGLNQPQHF.

This clone was observed once. The gene calls are TRBV30 and TRBJ2-3; 7 bases fit TRBD2. Losses at the gene ends were 1 base for V and 3 bases for J; bases not matched to a gene: 7. CDR1 and CDR2 from the germline V gene are GTSNPN and SVGIG (reference sequence). This CDR3 is built from 15 residues. CDR3 DNA sequence: TGTGCCTGGAGTGAGGGCGGGAGTCGGACAGATACGCAGTATTTT. Translated, it gives CAWSEGGSRTDTQYF.

This clone was detected only once. This chain links TRBV6-4 with TRBJ1-6; D is perhaps TRBD1 (5 bases). Deletions cut 5 bases from V and 7 bases from J, with 18 bases between. The length of the CDR3 is 16 residues. Germline CDR1 is MRHNA and CDR2 is SNTAGT. This chain's CDR3 is CASSSPPGLQNSPLHF. The CDR3 nucleotides are TGTGCCAGCAGTTCCCCCCCGGGACTCCAGAATTCACCCCTCCACTTT.

The CDR3 nucleotides read TGCACCACTTTTGGAGTGGTGAACACTGAAGCTTTCTTT. Amino acid sequence: CTTFGVVNTEAFF. The gene calls are TRBV29-1 and TRBJ1-1; D remains ambiguous. The CDR3 is 13 amino acids. CDR1 and CDR2 from the germline V gene are SQVTM and ANQGSEA. The variable domain in full, with the rest retrieved from reference TRBV29-1 and TRBJ1-1, is SAVISQKPSRDICQRGTSLTIQCQVDSQVTMMFWYRQQPGQSLTLIATANQGSEATYESGFVIDKFPISRPNLTFSTLTVSNMSPEDSSIYLCTTFGVVNTEAFFGQGTRLTVV.

The CDR3 protein is CASSQVHGAPGGTQYF. CDR3 in DNA: TGCGCCAGCAGCCAAGTTCACGGGGCCCCCGGGGGCACCCAGTACTTC. The chain carries TRBV4-3 and TRBJ2-5; D assignment may be TRBD1 or TRBD2 (6 bases each). The CDR3 spans 16 residues. Germline assignment: CDR1 LGHNA and CDR2 YSLEER. The V gene lost 1 base and the J gene lost 8 bases, with 20 bases spanning the gap.

The genes are TRBV19 and TRBJ2-1, with D perhaps being TRBD1 or TRBD2 (5 bases each). The CDR3 totals 14 residues. V dropped 4 bases and J dropped 10 bases, with 17 bases sitting between them. Germline assignment: CDR1 LNHDA and CDR2 SQIVND (reference sequence). CDR3 sequence reads: CASSNRDLRPEQFF. The CDR3 coding sequence is TGTGCCAGTAGTAACCGGGACCTTCGGCCGGAGCAGTTCTTC.

V and J are TRBV9 and TRBJ2-1; D assignment may be TRBD1 or TRBD2 (5 bases each). This CDR3 region has 21 residues. CDR1 is SGDLS, CDR2 YYNGEE, per germline. Trimming cost V 0 bases and J 6 bases, with 31 bases left between them. The CDR3 DNA reads TGTGCCAGCAGCGTAGGGGCCGGGACCCCTGATCCCCACGCTAACGTCAATGAGCAGTTCTTC. Protein: CASSVGAGTPDPHANVNEQFF.

The rearrangement links TRBV10-3 to TRBJ2-2, with D tentatively TRBD2 (6 bases). The CDR3 runs 14 residues. V shed 6 bases and J shed 1 base, with 9 bases lying between them. Germline values: CDR1 ENHRY, CDR2 SYGVKD. CDR3 loop: CAIRFGGNTGELFF. DNA of the CDR3: TGTGCCATCAGGTTCGGGGGGAACACCGGGGAGCTGTTTTTT.

The genes are TRBV7-2 and TRBJ1-6; D uncertain. This CDR3 contains 12 residues. Germline V gives CDR1 SGHTA, CDR2 FQGNSA. Trimming pared 4 bases from V and 10 bases from J, leaving 8 bases between. The CDR3: CASSSSNSPLHF. CDR3 sequence (DNA): TGTGCCAGCAGCTCTAGTAACTCACCCCTCCACTTT.

The chain joins TRBV7-2 to TRBJ1-3, with D perhaps matching TRBD1 (5 bases). V shed 2 bases and J shed 2 bases, with 10 bases lying between them. Germline CDR1 is SGHTA and CDR2 is FQGNSA. The CDR3 length is 15 residues. In nucleotides, the CDR3 is TGTGCCAGCAGCTTAATGTTGGGACCTGGAAACACCATATATTTT. This encodes CASSLMLGPGNTIYF. Full variable domain (rest looked up from reference TRBV7-2 and TRBJ1-3): GAGVSQSPSNKVTEKGKDVELRCDPISGHTALYWYRQSLGQGLEFLIYFQGNSAPDKSGLPSDRFSAERTGGSVSTLTIQRTQQEDSAVYLCASSLMLGPGNTIYFGEGSWLTVV.

The chain employs TRBV6-5 and TRBJ1-2; unclear D gene. The germline V gene encodes CDR1 MNHEY and CDR2 SVGAGI. V shed 10 bases and J shed 8 bases, with 11 bases lying between them. This CDR3 spans 10 amino acids. The CDR3 DNA reads as TGTGCCACTGGGAACGACGGCTACACCTTC. Amino acid sequence: CATGNDGYTF.

This clone was seen once. The V gene is TRBV5-4, the J gene TRBJ2-6, with TRBD2 matching 7 bases. Trimming at V came to 4 bases and at J to 3 bases, leaving 4 bases not matched to a gene. The CDR3 length is 15 residues. Germline values: CDR1 SGHNT, CDR2 YYREEE (reference sequence). In DNA, the CDR3 is TGTGCCAGCAGCAGCGGGGTCGGTGGGGCCAACGTCCTGACTTTC. Encoded protein: CASSSGVGGANVLTF.

The sample holds one count of this clone. At one end the junction does not follow the germline gene, possibly because of a read error. The chain combines TRBV11-2 with TRBJ1-1; D gene ambiguous. Germline V CDR1 and CDR2: SGHAT, FQNNGV. There are 14 residues in the CDR3. CDR3 sequence (DNA): TGTGCCAGCAACTTATTAAGTGGGAACACTGAAGCTTTCTTT. This translates into CASNLLSGNTEAFF.

V gene TRBV5-1 combines with J gene TRBJ2-7; 9 bases fit TRBD2. V lost 2 bases to trimming and J lost 4 bases; unmatched junction nucleotides: 4. This CDR3 contains 14 residues. The germline V gene encodes CDR1 SGHRS and CDR2 YFSETQ. The DNA of the CDR3 is TGCGCCAGCAGCTTTAGCGGGAGTGGGTACGAGCAGTACTTC. Its translation is CASSFSGSGYEQYF.

The chain combines TRBV30 with TRBJ2-1; no firm D call. Trimming shortened V by 2 bases and J by 2 bases, and 7 bases separated the two germline ends. Germline values: CDR1 GTSNPN, CDR2 SVGIG (reference sequence). CDR3 size: 13 residues. The CDR3 nucleotides read TGTGCCTGGAGTTTGGGCCCCTACAATGAGCAGTTCTTC. The encoded protein is CAWSLGPYNEQFF.

This chain uses TRBV5-1 with TRBJ2-3; 7 bases are a match to TRBD1. This CDR3 spans 14 amino acids. CDR1 and CDR2 from the germline V gene are SGHRS and YFSETQ. The ends lost 3 bases at V and 4 bases at J; junction bases unmatched: 5. CDR3 residues: CASSSTGQPDTQYF. The CDR3 DNA sequence: TGCGCCAGCAGCTCGACAGGGCAGCCAGATACGCAGTATTTT.

The chain combines TRBV7-9 with TRBJ2-5, with TRBD2 matching over 7 bases. J gave up 4 bases and V 4 bases, and 3 bases lay outside the gene matches. CDR3 length equals 13 residues. Germline CDR1 reads SEHNR; CDR2 reads FQNEAQ (reference sequence). CDR3 amino acids: CASSWGGRETQYF. The CDR3 bases are TGTGCCAGCAGCTGGGGGGGGAGAGAGACCCAGTACTTC.

This clone came up once. This rearrangement joins TRBV2 to TRBJ2-7; 8 bases match TRBD1. Germline CDR1 and CDR2: SNHLY and FYNNEI. The CDR3 loop spans 14 amino acids. After removal of 4 bases from V and 5 bases from J, the junction contained 7 bases not matched to a gene. CDR3: CASSGRDRYHEQYF. The CDR3 DNA reads TGTGCCAGCAGTGGTCGGGACAGGTACCACGAGCAGTACTTC.

V gene TRBV7-3 combines with J gene TRBJ2-3; TRBD2 might be the D (5 bases). V shed 2 bases and J shed 0 bases, with 9 bases lying between them. Germline lookup yields CDR1 SGHTA and CDR2 FQGTGA. The CDR3 totals 15 residues. CDR3 loop: CASSLLLASTDTQYF. As DNA, the CDR3 is TGTGCCAGCAGCTTACTTCTAGCTAGCACAGATACGCAGTATTTT.

The chain couples TRBV15 to TRBJ1-4; no definite D call. The CDR3 is 13 residues long. The V end was cut by 3 bases, the J end by 7 bases, with 9 bases between. CDR1 LNHNV and CDR2 YYDKDF come from the germline V gene (reference sequence). The CDR3 DNA reads as TGTGCCACCAGCAGTCAGATAGGTGAAAAACTGTTTTTT. Translation gives CATSSQIGEKLFF.

This rearrangement joins TRBV19 to TRBJ1-2, with TRBD1 matching over 9 bases. The V gene end was trimmed by 6 bases and the J gene end by 4 bases; junction bases not matched to a gene: 15. CDR1 and CDR2 (germline): LNHDA, SQIVND (reference sequence). The length of the CDR3 is 17 residues. The CDR3 sequence: CASRKTVGQGISYGYTF. The CDR3 DNA is TGTGCCAGTAGAAAAACCGTCGGACAGGGGATTTCCTATGGCTACACCTTC.

The J gene is TRBJ1-6, the V gene TRBV5-4, with D unclear. Germline CDR1 SGHNT, CDR2 YYREEE (reference sequence). Trimming shortened V by 5 bases and J by 4 bases, and 7 bases separated the two germline ends. The CDR3 is made up of 13 amino acids. The CDR3 coding sequence is TGTGCCAGCAGATCCGGGTATAATTCACCCCTCCACTTT. Residues: CASRSGYNSPLHF.

This rearrangement joins TRBV7-3 to TRBJ2-1; no firm D call. The germline V gene has CDR1 SGHTA and CDR2 FQGTGA. The germline V and J ends were trimmed by 5 bases and 4 bases, with 9 bases remaining between them. This CDR3 has 13 amino acids. The CDR3 coding sequence is TGTGCCAGCAGCCCGGACCCTTACAATGAGCAGTTCTTC. Translated, it gives CASSPDPYNEQFF. The full variable domain, in which reference TRBV7-3 and TRBJ2-1 provide the parts outside the CDR3, is GAGVSQTPSNKVTEKGKYVELRCDPISGHTALYWYRQSLGQGPEFLIYFQGTGAADDSGLPNDRFFAVRPEGSVSTLKIQRTERGDSAVYLCASSPDPYNEQFFGPGTRLTVL.

The V and J genes are TRBV19 and TRBJ1-1; D is perhaps TRBD1 (6 bases). Germline V gene data show CDR1 as LNHDA and CDR2 as SQIVND (reference sequence). The germline V and J ends were trimmed by 6 bases and 8 bases, with 22 bases remaining between them. The CDR3 extends over 15 amino acids. The CDR3 reads CASRSGAMRHREAFF. DNA of the CDR3: TGTGCCAGTAGATCAGGGGCGATGCGCCATCGAGAAGCTTTCTTT.

The chain recombines TRBV6-5 with TRBJ2-1; 7 bases fit TRBD2. The germline CDR1 and CDR2 sequences are MNHEY and SVGAGI. V was pared by 0 bases and J by 9 bases, with 11 bases of the junction left unmatched. The CDR3 runs to 16 residues. The CDR3 DNA follows: TGTGCCAGCAGTTACTCGATAAGCGGGGTCGGCGGTGAGCAGTTCTTC. Amino acid sequence: CASSYSISGVGGEQFF.

The rearrangement uses TRBV5-1 and TRBJ2-6; 10 nucleotides line up with TRBD1. This CDR3 comprises 17 residues. Germline V lookup: CDR1 SGHRS, CDR2 YFSETQ. V shed 3 bases, J shed 5 bases, and the junction held 8 bases outside the gene matches. This chain's CDR3 is CASSSGTGDIWANVLTF. The CDR3 nucleotides are TGCGCCAGCAGCTCCGGGACAGGGGATATCTGGGCCAACGTCCTGACTTTC.

The chain carries TRBV7-2 and TRBJ1-4; the D is unclear. CDR1 is SGHTA and CDR2 is FQGNSA in the germline V gene. The CDR3 has 16 amino acids. Trimming left V 5 bases short and J 4 bases short, with 17 bases between. The CDR3 spells CASSPGRRRDNEKLFF. In DNA form, the CDR3 reads TGTGCCAGCAGCCCCGGCAGGCGAAGGGATAATGAAAAACTGTTTTTT. The whole variable domain, filled in from reference TRBV7-2 and TRBJ1-4, reads GAGVSQSPSNKVTEKGKDVELRCDPISGHTALYWYRQSLGQGLEFLIYFQGNSAPDKSGLPSDRFSAERTGGSVSTLTIQRTQQEDSAVYLCASSPGRRRDNEKLFFGSGTQLSVL.

This chain links TRBV7-3 with TRBJ2-1; a possible D gene is TRBD2 (6 bases). Germline V CDR1 and CDR2: SGHTA, FQGTGA. Trimming took off 5 bases at V and 4 bases at J, with 9 bases between the two ends. The CDR3 is made up of 13 amino acids. The CDR3 DNA follows: TGTGCCAGCAGCCATGGGGGGTACAATGAGCAGTTCTTC. It is translated as CASSHGGYNEQFF.